Below, 10 T cell receptor beta chains from the same sample are listed, as sequenced in a study of human T cells and chemical hapten exposure. TCRdb reanalysed the RACE reads using MiXCR and keeps one entry per CDR3 protein. The data contain roughly 140,000 distinct CDR3 sequences, around 11% of them seen just once; the ten biggest clones take up around 1.4%. Regarding time point: patch test 2, 6 weeks after DPC sensitization. Treatment noted: therapeutic diphenylcyclopropenone sensitization with weekly scalp DPC. Specimen: whole blood, collected in connection with sensitization to the hapten diphenylcyclopropenone (DPC). Receptor source: a woman aged 45-65 years with alopecia areata. Some clones in this sample may be carry-over from other donors' samples.

The sample holds many counts of this clonotype. The gene calls are TRBV27 and TRBJ2-3, with TRBD2 as a possible D gene (6 bases). This CDR3 contains 14 residues. Germline V gene lookup returns CDR1 MNHEY and CDR2 SMNVEV (reference sequence). V gave up 6 bases and J gave up 2 bases, with 12 bases separating them. This CDR3 reads CASRTRDFTDTQYF. The CDR3 bases are TGTGCCAGCAGGACACGGGACTTCACAGATACGCAGTATTTT.

This clonotype appeared many times. The V and J genes are TRBV9 and TRBJ2-3, with 8 bases that match TRBD1. From germline, CDR1 is SGDLS and CDR2 YYNGEE. The ends lost 0 bases at V and 6 bases at J; junction bases unmatched: 6. This CDR3 has 15 residues. CDR3 DNA: TGTGCCAGCAGCGTAGTTCCAGGGGGCGGGGATACGCAGTATTTT. Protein: CASSVVPGGGDTQYF.

This clonotype was recorded at least ten times. This chain uses TRBV20-1 with TRBJ2-4; 8 bases align to TRBD2. Trimming took 0 bases from V and 2 from J; bases not matched to a gene: 3. The germline V gene encodes CDR1 DFQATT and CDR2 SNEGSKA (reference sequence). CDR3 length: 15 residues. Here the CDR3 reads CSARDRGGPKNIQYF. For the CDR3, the DNA is TGCAGTGCTAGAGATCGGGGGGGACCCAAAAACATTCAGTACTTC.

This clonotype was seen a few times. V gene TRBV5-5 combines with J gene TRBJ2-1; D gene ambiguous. V gave up 0 bases and J gave up 2 bases, with 12 bases separating them. Looked up from germline, CDR1 is SGHKS and CDR2 is YYEKEE (reference sequence). This CDR3 is built from 16 residues. CDR3 region: CASSLAGGATYNEQFF. As DNA, the CDR3 is TGTGCCAGCAGCTTGGCCGGCGGAGCTACCTACAATGAGCAGTTCTTC.

This clonotype came up a few times. This chain joins TRBV5-4 and TRBJ2-5; TRBD2 matches 8 bases. Unmatched junction bases numbered 13, after V lost 4 bases and J lost 2 bases. Germline V gene lookup returns CDR1 SGHNT and CDR2 YYREEE (reference sequence). The CDR3 totals 17 residues. CDR3 sequence: CASSGGDSGVGQETQYF. In DNA form, the CDR3 reads TGTGCCAGCAGCGGCGGGGATAGCGGGGTGGGTCAAGAGACCCAGTACTTC. Filled out from reference TRBV5-4 and TRBJ2-5, the complete variable domain reads ETGVTQSPTHLIKTRGQQVTLRCSSQSGHNTVSWYQQALGQGPQFIFQYYREEENGRGNFPPRFSGLQFPNYSSELNVNALELDDSALYLCASSGGDSGVGQETQYFGPGTRLLVL.

This clonotype was observed a handful of times. The chain uses TRBV6-6 and TRBJ2-4, with a weak D call TRBD1 (6 bases). V dropped 6 bases and J dropped 7 bases, with 13 bases sitting between them. Looked up from germline, CDR1 is MNHNY and CDR2 is SVGAGI (reference sequence). CDR3 length equals 13 residues. The chain's CDR3 is CASSPTGSNIQYF. CDR3 coding DNA: TGTGCCAGCAGCCCCACAGGGTCTAACATTCAGTACTTC.

The chain joins TRBV19 to TRBJ2-7, with D possibly being TRBD2 (5 bases). Germline CDR1 reads LNHDA; CDR2 reads SQIVND (reference sequence). The length of the CDR3 is 13 residues. The V end was cut by 7 bases, the J end by 2 bases, with 12 bases between. The DNA of the CDR3 is TGTGCCAGTACCGATAGCGTAGCCTACGAGCAGTACTTC. It is translated as CASTDSVAYEQYF. The variable domain in full, with the rest retrieved from reference TRBV19 and TRBJ2-7, is DGGITQSPKYLFRKEGQNVTLSCEQNLNHDAMYWYRQDPGQGLRLIYYSQIVNDFQKGDIAEGYSVSREKKESFPLTVTSAQKNPTAFYLCASTDSVAYEQYFGPGTRLTVT.

In this sample, this clonotype turned up many times. The V call is TRBV7-6, the J call TRBJ2-7; D may be TRBD1 (6 bases). CDR3 size: 14 residues. Germline values: CDR1 SGHVS, CDR2 FNYEAQ. V was cut by 4 bases and J by 6 bases, with 16 bases left in between. The CDR3 DNA reads TGTGCCAGCAGCTCAGGACAGTCCGCCCTCGAGCAGTACTTC. Amino acid sequence: CASSSGQSALEQYF. The entire variable domain, with the rest obtained from reference TRBV7-6 and TRBJ2-7, is as follows: GAGVSQSPRYKVTKRGQDVALRCDPISGHVSLYWYRQALGQGPEFLTYFNYEAQQDKSGLPNDRFSAERPEGSISTLTIQRTEQRDSAMYRCASSSGQSALEQYFGPGTRLTVT.

The CDR3 sequence: CASSRPPEDTQYF. CDR3 bases: TGTGCCAGCAGCCGACCCCCGGAGGATACGCAGTATTTT. The V and J genes are TRBV11-3 and TRBJ2-3; D not certain. The V gene's germline CDR1 is SGHNT and CDR2 YENEEA. This CDR3 is 13 amino acids long. Trimming took off 5 bases at V and 6 bases at J, with 12 bases between the two ends.

This clonotype was counted at least ten times. The gene calls are TRBV5-1 and TRBJ2-7; no definite D call. Germline V gives CDR1 SGHRS, CDR2 YFSETQ. The V end was cut by 5 bases, the J end by 4 bases, with 7 bases between. This CDR3 has 11 amino acids. CDR3 DNA: TGCGCCAGCAGGCTCGGTTACGAGCAGTACTTC. Translating it yields CASRLGYEQYF.